Below are 12 T cell receptor beta chains sequenced from a single sample in a study of T cell responses to AZD1222 COVID-19 vaccine. Using immunoSEQ multiplex PCR, the repertoire was profiled, and TCRdb retains in-frame clones only, with some absent. In the table there are under 70,000 clones, about 90% of which are singletons. This sample comprised peripheral blood, obtained on day 0 of AZD1222 vaccination. These receptors were collected from an adult in good health.

The chain couples TRBV19 to TRBJ1-3; D remains ambiguous. The CDR3 has 12 amino acids. CDR1 is LNHDA and CDR2 is SQIVND in the germline V gene (reference sequence). The V and J ends lost 7 bases and 2 bases respectively, with 6 bases between them. CDR3 loop: CASTATGNTIYF. Written as DNA, the CDR3 is TGTGCCAGTACTGCAACTGGAAACACCATATATTTT.

The V call is TRBV4-3, the J call TRBJ2-5, with 7 bases fitting TRBD2. Germline V gene lookup returns CDR1 LGHNA and CDR2 YSLEER. The trim removed 0 bases at V and 7 bases at J, leaving 8 bases unmatched. The CDR3 loop spans 15 amino acids. The CDR3: CASSQDPAGVGTQYF. CDR3 in DNA: TGCGCCAGCAGCCAAGATCCCGCGGGAGTGGGGACCCAGTACTTC.

The table lists this clone with a count of one. The chain couples TRBV6-5 to TRBJ1-2; 8 nucleotides match TRBD1. Germline V gives CDR1 MNHEY, CDR2 SVGAGI. With 7 bases clipped from V and 6 bases from J, the junction kept 7 bases outside the gene matches. This CDR3 has 13 residues. The CDR3 DNA reads as TGTGCCAGCACGATCGGACAGGGCCATGGCTACACCTTC. Its translation: CASTIGQGHGYTF.

The genes are TRBV27 and TRBJ2-1; the match to TRBD2 covers 10 bases. V lost 2 bases and J lost 2; bases outside the gene matches: 0. Germline-derived CDR1 and CDR2 are MNHEY and SMNVEV (reference sequence). The CDR3 sequence is 15 residues long. The CDR3 nucleotides read TGTGCCAGCAGTTTAAGCGGGAGGGCCTACAATGAGCAGTTCTTC. It specifies CASSLSGRAYNEQFF.

This sequence joins TRBV7-2 and TRBJ2-1; TRBD2 aligns across 11 bases. The CDR3 length is 16 residues. V shed 4 bases, J shed 5 bases, and the junction held 7 bases outside the gene matches. Germline CDR1 reads SGHTA; CDR2 reads FQGNSA. The CDR3 protein is CASSWNSGGGDNEQFF. The CDR3 DNA sequence: TGTGCCAGCAGCTGGAATAGCGGGGGGGGTGACAATGAGCAGTTCTTC.

This chain links TRBV6-2 or TRBV6-3 with TRBJ2-7; D is uncertain. Germline CDR1 and CDR2: MNHEY and SVGEGT. V was shortened by 0 bases and J by 10 bases, with 16 bases between the two germline ends. The CDR3 is made up of 14 amino acids. CDR3 nucleotide sequence: TGTGCCAGCAGTTACTCGTCCCGGACCGGCCCACAGTACTTC. Its protein is CASSYSSRTGPQYF.

V usage is TRBV27 and J usage is TRBJ1-6; D may be TRBD1 (5 bases). The V end was cut by 3 bases, the J end by 5 bases, with 20 bases between. The CDR3 extends over 18 amino acids. CDR1 and CDR2 from the germline V gene are MNHEY and SMNVEV (reference sequence). The CDR3 spells CASSFRLGPGYDNSPLHF. The DNA for the CDR3 is TGTGCCAGCAGTTTTAGGTTGGGACCTGGATACGATAATTCACCCCTCCACTTT.

V and J are TRBV30 and TRBJ1-1, with a possible D match to TRBD1 (5 bases). Deletions cut 0 bases from V and 4 bases from J, with 12 bases between. This CDR3 is 14 amino acids long. The germline V gene encodes CDR1 GTSNPN and CDR2 SVGIG (reference sequence). The CDR3 DNA reads as TGTGCCTGGAGTGTGGGGCAGGGAAGCACTGAAGCTTTCTTT. Translated, it gives CAWSVGQGSTEAFF. The full variable domain, in which reference TRBV30 and TRBJ1-1 provide the parts outside the CDR3, is SQTIHQWPATLVQPVGSPLSLECTVEGTSNPNLYWYRQAAGRGLQLLFYSVGIGQISSEVPQNLSASRPQDRQFILSSKKLLLSDSGFYLCAWSVGQGSTEAFFGQGTRLTVV.

V is TRBV7-9 and J is TRBJ2-3, with D unresolved. The V gene's germline CDR1 is SEHNR and CDR2 FQNEAQ (reference sequence). This CDR3 spans 15 amino acids. The V end lost 4 bases, the J end lost 4 bases, and 15 bases lay between the germline ends. For the CDR3, the DNA is TGTGCCAGCAGCTCGCTTGCGAGTGATGCAGATACGCAGTATTTT. It codes for CASSSLASDADTQYF.

The chain is built from TRBV15 and TRBJ2-5; TRBD1 is a possible D gene (5 bases). Trimming stripped 0 bases from V and 3 bases from J, with 8 bases between. CDR3 length: 14 residues. The germline gives CDR1 LNHNV, CDR2 YYDKDF (reference sequence). CDR3 DNA sequence: TGTGCCACCAGCAGAGATAGGGGAAAAGAGACCCAGTACTTC. Protein product: CATSRDRGKETQYF.

This clone has a single count. The chain couples TRBV19 to TRBJ2-2, with a possible D match to TRBD1 (5 bases). The CDR3 covers 12 residues. Germline V gene data show CDR1 as LNHDA and CDR2 as SQIVND (reference sequence). V lost 6 bases and J 5 bases, leaving 7 bases between the germline ends. CDR3 sequence (DNA): TGTGCCAGTAGAGGGGTAACCGGGGAGCTGTTTTTT. It translates to CASRGVTGELFF.

This chain connects TRBV30 to TRBJ1-5, with 10 positions matching TRBD1. Trimming removed 0 bases from V and 2 bases from J; junction bases left unmatched: 7. The CDR3 length is 17 residues. Germline CDR1 is GTSNPN and CDR2 is SVGIG (reference sequence). DNA of the CDR3: TGTGCCTGGAGTGTTCTCTGGGACAGGGGTGGCAATCAGCCCCAGCATTTT. This sequence encodes CAWSVLWDRGGNQPQHF.